The entry that follows covers one TCR beta chain sequence. Its specificity is unknown. A read error may account for a junction end that differs from germline. The data were taken from a study of blood T cells in healthy people across ages. Study-wide findings and caveats: Possibly confounding the expanded clonotype changes was the fact that donor CMV status was unknown. Observed TCR beta diversity per million T cells went down as age went up. This fall followed a roughly linear course with age. A greater number of naive CD4+ cells and higher diversity distinguished long-lived donors from aged donors.

No fewer than 5.5 micrograms of total RNA were isolated from every sample. With a J-beta primer mix and a sample-barcoded 5' primer, a second PCR ran roughly 6 to 11 cycles. TCRdb reprocessed the 5' RACE reads with MiXCR, giving one entry per CDR3 protein. The sample shows 1.5 million to 2 million distinct CDR3 sequences, roughly a third of them seen only once. The CDR3 length is 17 residues. CDR1 is MGHRA, CDR2 YSYEKL, per germline. The chain is built from TRBV4-1 and TRBJ2-1, with 13 bases lining up with TRBD2. Sequencing used blood. This clonotype originated in a woman aged 30 to 39 in good health. CDR3 bases: TGCGTCAGCAGCCAAGGGGGACTAGCGGGGAACTACAATGAGCAGTTCTTC. Its protein is CVSSQGGLAGNYNEQFF.